The 6 T cell receptor beta chains below were found in one sample sequenced in a study of blood T cell repertoires in COVID-19. Libraries were prepared by immunoSEQ multiplex PCR; TCRdb keeps only in-frame clonotypes and omits some of them. The table has 85,000 to 95,000 clones, roughly 86% seen once. Sequencing was done on a sample of peripheral blood. These TCRs come from a human donor with acute or convalescent COVID-19. The donor label of this sample is uncertain.

The genes are TRBV6-5 and TRBJ1-4; 8 positions match TRBD1. J was trimmed by 8 bases and V by 2 bases; bases with no gene match: 10. The germline V gene has CDR1 MNHEY and CDR2 SVGAGI. The CDR3 totals 16 residues. The CDR3 DNA reads as TGTGCCAGCAGTTACACCTGGACAGGGCTCCAAGAAAAACTGTTTTTT. Translated, it gives CASSYTWTGLQEKLFF.

In its sample, this clone was seen once. The rearrangement joins TRBV7-8 to TRBJ2-3; D remains unclear. CDR3 length: 17 amino acids. The V and J ends lost 5 bases and 0 bases respectively, with 18 bases between them. Germline CDR1 SGHVS, CDR2 FQNEAQ. CDR3 protein: CASSPRPAASSTDTQYF. In nucleotides, the CDR3 is TGTGCCAGCAGCCCCCGGCCGGCGGCCTCTAGCACAGATACGCAGTATTTT.

V gene TRBV11-2 combines with J gene TRBJ1-1; unclear D gene. V shed 2 bases and J shed 0 bases, with 10 bases lying between them. This CDR3 comprises 15 residues. Per germline, CDR1 SGHAT and CDR2 FQNNGV. The CDR3 DNA reads TGTGCCAGCAGCTTAACTGTACCCATGAACACTGAAGCTTTCTTT. Its translation: CASSLTVPMNTEAFF.

This clone showed up just once. The V and J genes are TRBV4-3 and TRBJ2-5, with 12 nucleotides matching TRBD2. With V trimmed by 4 bases and J by 2 bases, 14 bases remained unmatched. The germline V gene encodes CDR1 LGHNA and CDR2 YSLEER. CDR3 length: 19 amino acids. Here the CDR3 reads CASSLTRGLAGREQETQYF. In DNA form, the CDR3 reads TGCGCCAGCAGCCTTACCCGTGGACTAGCGGGGAGAGAACAAGAGACCCAGTACTTC.

V is TRBV27 and J is TRBJ1-1; D gene unclear. The CDR3 extends over 15 amino acids. V was trimmed by 5 bases and J by 1 base, leaving 14 bases between them. Per the germline V gene, CDR1 is MNHEY and CDR2 is SMNVEV (reference sequence). The CDR3 spells CASSRYLTGNTEAFF. In DNA form, the CDR3 reads TGTGCCAGCAGTCGATACCTGACGGGGAACACTGAAGCTTTCTTT.

The chain carries TRBV11-2 and TRBJ1-3; 9 nucleotides line up with TRBD1. The CDR3 covers 16 residues. The germline V gene encodes CDR1 SGHAT and CDR2 FQNNGV. With V trimmed by 4 bases and J by 0 bases, 4 bases remained unmatched. The CDR3 sequence is CASSSGQGFSGNTIYF. The DNA of the CDR3 is TGTGCCAGCAGCTCGGGACAGGGATTCTCTGGAAACACCATATATTTT.